The T cell receptor (beta chain) described here comes from a study of early T cells in non-severe SARS-CoV-2 infection. Overall study: Alpha and beta chains were unpaired, from unsorted whole-blood bulk RNA.

TCRdb analysed the 5' RACE reads with MiXCR anew, one entry per CDR3 protein. The sample contains roughly 65,000 distinct CDR3 sequences, 9% to 15% of which appear only once. The CDR3 runs to 12 residues. The germline CDR1 and CDR2 sequences are SEHNR and FQNEAQ (reference sequence). Trimming cost V 6 bases and J 5 bases, with 10 bases left between them. The rearrangement links TRBV7-9 to TRBJ1-1; D is undetermined. The source material was whole blood. The TCR comes from an adult who was a healthcare worker with PCR-confirmed SARS-CoV-2 infection or an uninfected control (not recorded which). The CDR3 loop is CASSIQPTEAFF. CDR3 coding DNA: TGTGCCAGCAGTATCCAGCCAACTGAAGCTTTCTTT.